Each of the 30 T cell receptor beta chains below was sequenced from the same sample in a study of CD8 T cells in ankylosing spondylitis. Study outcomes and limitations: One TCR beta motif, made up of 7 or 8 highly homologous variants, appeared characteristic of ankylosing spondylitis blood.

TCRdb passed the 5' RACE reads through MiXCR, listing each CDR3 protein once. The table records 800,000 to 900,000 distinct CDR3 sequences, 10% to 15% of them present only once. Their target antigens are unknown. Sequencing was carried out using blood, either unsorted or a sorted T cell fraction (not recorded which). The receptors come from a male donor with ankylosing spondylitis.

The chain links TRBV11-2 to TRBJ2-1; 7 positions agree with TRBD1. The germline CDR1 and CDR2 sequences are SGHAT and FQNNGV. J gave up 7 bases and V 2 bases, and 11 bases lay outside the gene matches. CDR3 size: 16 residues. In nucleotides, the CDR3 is TGTGCCAGCAGCTTACAGCTTATGGGACAGAATAATGAGCAGTTCTTC. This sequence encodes CASSLQLMGQNNEQFF.

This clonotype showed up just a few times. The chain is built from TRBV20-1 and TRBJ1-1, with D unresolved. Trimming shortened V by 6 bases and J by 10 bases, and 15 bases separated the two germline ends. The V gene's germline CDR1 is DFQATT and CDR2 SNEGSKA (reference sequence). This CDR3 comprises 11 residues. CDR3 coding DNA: TGCAGTGCCGCGACGGACTCCGGAGCTTTCTTT. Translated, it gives CSAATDSGAFF.

The CDR3 bases are TGTGCCAGCACCACGGTGGGCTCTGGAAACACCATATATTTT. Translation: CASTTVGSGNTIYF. The chain is built from TRBV6-1 and TRBJ1-3; D unresolved. V dropped 7 bases and J dropped 0 bases, with 10 bases sitting between them. This CDR3 region has 14 residues. Germline CDR1 is MNHNS and CDR2 is SASEGT.

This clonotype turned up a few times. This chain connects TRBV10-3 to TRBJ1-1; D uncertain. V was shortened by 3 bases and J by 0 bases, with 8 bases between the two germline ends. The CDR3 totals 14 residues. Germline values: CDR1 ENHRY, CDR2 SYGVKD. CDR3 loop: CAISDRFLNTEAFF. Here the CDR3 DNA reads TGTGCCATCAGTGATAGGTTCTTGAACACTGAAGCTTTCTTT.

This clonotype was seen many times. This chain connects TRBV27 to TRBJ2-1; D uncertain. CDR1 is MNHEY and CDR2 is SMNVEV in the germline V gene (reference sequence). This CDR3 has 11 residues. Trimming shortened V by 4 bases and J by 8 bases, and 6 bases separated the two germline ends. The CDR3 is CASSSFDEQFF. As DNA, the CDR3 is TGTGCCAGCAGTTCGTTTGATGAGCAGTTCTTC.

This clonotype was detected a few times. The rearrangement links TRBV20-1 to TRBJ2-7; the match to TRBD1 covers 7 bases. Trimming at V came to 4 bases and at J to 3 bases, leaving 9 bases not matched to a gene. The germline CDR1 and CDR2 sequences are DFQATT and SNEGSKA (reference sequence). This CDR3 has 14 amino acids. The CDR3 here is CSATPGTVSYEQYF. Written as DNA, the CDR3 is TGCAGTGCTACCCCCGGGACAGTGAGCTACGAGCAGTACTTC.

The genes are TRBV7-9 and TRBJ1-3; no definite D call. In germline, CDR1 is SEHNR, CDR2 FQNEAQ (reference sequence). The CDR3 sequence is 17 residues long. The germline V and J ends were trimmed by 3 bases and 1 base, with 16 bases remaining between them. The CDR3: CASSFMIRGPSGNTIYF. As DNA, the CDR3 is TGTGCCAGCAGCTTTATGATAAGAGGTCCGTCTGGAAACACCATATATTTT.

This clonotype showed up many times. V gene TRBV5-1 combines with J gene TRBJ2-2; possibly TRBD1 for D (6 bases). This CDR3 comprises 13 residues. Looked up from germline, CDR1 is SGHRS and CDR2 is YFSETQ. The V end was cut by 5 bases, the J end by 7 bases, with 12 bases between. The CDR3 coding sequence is TGCGCCAGCAGTTTCGACAGGAGCGGGGAGCTGTTTTTT. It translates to CASSFDRSGELFF.

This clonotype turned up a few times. The CDR3 DNA reads as TGTGCCAGCAGTTACCCGCCTCAGGGGACCGGGGAGCTGTTTTTT. Its protein is CASSYPPQGTGELFF. The chain employs TRBV6-5 and TRBJ2-2; tentatively, D is TRBD1 (6 bases). The CDR3 consists of 15 residues. Per the germline V gene, CDR1 is MNHEY and CDR2 is SVGAGI. V lost 2 bases and J 5 bases, leaving 12 bases between the germline ends.

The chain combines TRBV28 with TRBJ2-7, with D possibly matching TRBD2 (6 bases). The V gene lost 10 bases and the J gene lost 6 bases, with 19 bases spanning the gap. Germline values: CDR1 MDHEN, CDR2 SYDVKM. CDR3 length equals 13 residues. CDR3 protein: CATRGWAVGEQYF. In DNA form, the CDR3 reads TGTGCCACCCGGGGGTGGGCCGTCGGCGAGCAGTACTTC.

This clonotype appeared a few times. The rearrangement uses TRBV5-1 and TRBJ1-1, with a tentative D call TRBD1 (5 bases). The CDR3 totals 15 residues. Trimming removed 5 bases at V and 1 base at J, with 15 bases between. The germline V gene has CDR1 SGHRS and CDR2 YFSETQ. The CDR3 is CASSQLGAQNTEAFF. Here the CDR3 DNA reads TGCGCCAGCAGTCAGTTAGGGGCGCAGAACACTGAAGCTTTCTTT.

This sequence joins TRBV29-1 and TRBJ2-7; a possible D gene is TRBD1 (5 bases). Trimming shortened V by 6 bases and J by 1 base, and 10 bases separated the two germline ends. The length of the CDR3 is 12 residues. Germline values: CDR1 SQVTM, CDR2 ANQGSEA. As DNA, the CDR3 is TGCAGCGTGTCCAGGGAATCCTACGAGCAGTACTTC. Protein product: CSVSRESYEQYF.

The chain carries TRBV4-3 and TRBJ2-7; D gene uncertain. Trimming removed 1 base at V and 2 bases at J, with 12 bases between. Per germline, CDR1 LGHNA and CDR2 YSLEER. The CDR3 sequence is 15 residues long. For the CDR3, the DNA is TGCGCCAGCAGCCAAGTTGGATCCCGTACCTACGAGCAGTACTTC. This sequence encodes CASSQVGSRTYEQYF.

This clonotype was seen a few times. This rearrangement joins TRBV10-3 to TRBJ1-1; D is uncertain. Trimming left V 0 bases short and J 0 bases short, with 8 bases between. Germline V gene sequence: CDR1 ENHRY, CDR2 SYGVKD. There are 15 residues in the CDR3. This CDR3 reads CAISESDRLNTEAFF. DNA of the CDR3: TGTGCCATCAGTGAGTCCGACCGATTGAACACTGAAGCTTTCTTT.

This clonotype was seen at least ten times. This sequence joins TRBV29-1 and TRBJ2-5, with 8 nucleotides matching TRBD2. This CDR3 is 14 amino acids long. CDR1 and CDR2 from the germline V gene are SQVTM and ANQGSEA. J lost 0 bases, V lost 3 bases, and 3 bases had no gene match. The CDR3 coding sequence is TGCAGCGTTGACTTTAGCGGGGACCAAGAGACCCAGTACTTC. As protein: CSVDFSGDQETQYF.

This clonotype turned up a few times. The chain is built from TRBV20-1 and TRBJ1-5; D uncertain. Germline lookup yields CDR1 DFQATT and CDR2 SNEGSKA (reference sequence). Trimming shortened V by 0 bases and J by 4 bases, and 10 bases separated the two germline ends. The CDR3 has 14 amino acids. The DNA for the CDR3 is TGCAGTGCTAGAGATCGGTGGTTAAATCAGCCCCAGCATTTT. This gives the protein CSARDRWLNQPQHF.

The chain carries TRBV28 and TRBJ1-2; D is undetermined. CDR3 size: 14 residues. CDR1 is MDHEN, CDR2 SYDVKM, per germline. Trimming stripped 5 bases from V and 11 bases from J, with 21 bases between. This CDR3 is CASSQLDPRRGYTF. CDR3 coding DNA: TGTGCCAGCAGTCAATTGGACCCTCGGAGAGGGTACACCTTC.

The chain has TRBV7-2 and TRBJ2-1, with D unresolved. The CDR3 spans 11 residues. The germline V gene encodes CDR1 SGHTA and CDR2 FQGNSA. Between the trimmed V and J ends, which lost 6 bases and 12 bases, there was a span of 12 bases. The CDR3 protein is CASSPLTGQFF. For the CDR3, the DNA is TGTGCCAGCAGTCCTCTGACTGGGCAGTTCTTC.

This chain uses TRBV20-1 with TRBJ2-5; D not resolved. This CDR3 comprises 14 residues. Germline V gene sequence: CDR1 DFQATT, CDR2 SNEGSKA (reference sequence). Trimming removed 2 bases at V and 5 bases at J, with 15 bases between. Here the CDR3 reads CSARQGLNRETQYF. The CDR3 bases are TGCAGTGCTAGACAAGGCCTCAACCGGGAGACCCAGTACTTC.

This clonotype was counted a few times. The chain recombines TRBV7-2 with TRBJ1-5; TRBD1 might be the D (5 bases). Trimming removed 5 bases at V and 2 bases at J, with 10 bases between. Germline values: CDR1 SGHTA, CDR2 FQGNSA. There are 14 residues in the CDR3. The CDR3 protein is CASSPGYGNQPQHF. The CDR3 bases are TGTGCCAGCAGCCCAGGGTATGGCAATCAGCCCCAGCATTTT.

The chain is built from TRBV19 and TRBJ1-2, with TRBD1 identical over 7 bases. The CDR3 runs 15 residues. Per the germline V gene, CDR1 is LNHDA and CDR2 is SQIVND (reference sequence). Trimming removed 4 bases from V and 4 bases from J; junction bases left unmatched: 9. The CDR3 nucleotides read TGTGCCAGTAGTACCGGACAGGAGGGTTTCTATGGCTACACCTTC. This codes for CASSTGQEGFYGYTF.

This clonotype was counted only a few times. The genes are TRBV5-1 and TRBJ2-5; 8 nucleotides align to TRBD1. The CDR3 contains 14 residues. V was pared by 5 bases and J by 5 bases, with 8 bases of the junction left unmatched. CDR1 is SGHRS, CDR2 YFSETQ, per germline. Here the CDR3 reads CASSWTGITETQYF. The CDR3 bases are TGCGCCAGCAGTTGGACAGGGATCACGGAGACCCAGTACTTC.

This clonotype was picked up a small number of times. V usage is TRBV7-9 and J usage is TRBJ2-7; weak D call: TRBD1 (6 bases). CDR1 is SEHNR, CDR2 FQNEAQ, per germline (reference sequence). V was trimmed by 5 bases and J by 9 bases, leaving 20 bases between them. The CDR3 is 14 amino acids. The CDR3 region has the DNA TGTGCCAGCAGCCCCCGGGACACCGTGGCAGGGCAGTACTTC. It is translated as CASSPRDTVAGQYF.

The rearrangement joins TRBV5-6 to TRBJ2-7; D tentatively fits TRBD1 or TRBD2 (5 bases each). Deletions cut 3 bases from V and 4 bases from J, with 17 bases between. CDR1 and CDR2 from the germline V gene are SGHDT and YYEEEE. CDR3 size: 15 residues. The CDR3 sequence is CASSYLKQGEYEQYF. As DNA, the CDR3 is TGTGCCAGCAGCTACCTAAAGCAGGGAGAGTACGAGCAGTACTTC.

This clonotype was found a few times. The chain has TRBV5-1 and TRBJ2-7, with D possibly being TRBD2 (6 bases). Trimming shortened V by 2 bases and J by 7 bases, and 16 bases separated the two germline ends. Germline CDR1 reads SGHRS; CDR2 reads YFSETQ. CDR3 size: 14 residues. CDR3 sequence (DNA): TGCGCCAGCAGCTTCGGGGATGGAGGGTCTGAGCAGTACTTC. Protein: CASSFGDGGSEQYF.

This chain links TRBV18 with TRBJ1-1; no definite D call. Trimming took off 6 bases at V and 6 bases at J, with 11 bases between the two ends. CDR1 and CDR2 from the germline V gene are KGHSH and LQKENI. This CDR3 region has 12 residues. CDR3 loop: CASSLVLSEAFF. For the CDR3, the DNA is TGTGCCAGCTCCCTAGTGTTGTCTGAAGCTTTCTTT. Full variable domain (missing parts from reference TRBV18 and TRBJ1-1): NAGVMQNPRHLVRRRGQEARLRCSPMKGHSHVYWYRQLPEEGLKFMVYLQKENIIDESGMPKERFSAEFPKEGPSILRIQQVVRGDSAAYFCASSLVLSEAFFGQGTRLTVV.

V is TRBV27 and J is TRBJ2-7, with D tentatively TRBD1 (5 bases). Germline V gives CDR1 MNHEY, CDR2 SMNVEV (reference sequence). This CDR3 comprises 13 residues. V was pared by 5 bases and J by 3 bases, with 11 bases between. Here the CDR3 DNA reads TGTGCCAGCAGTCGAGCAGGGATCTACGAGCAGTACTTC. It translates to CASSRAGIYEQYF.

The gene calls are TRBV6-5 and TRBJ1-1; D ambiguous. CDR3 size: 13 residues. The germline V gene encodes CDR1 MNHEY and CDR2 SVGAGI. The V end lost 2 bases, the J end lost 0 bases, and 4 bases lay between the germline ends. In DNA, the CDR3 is TGTGCCAGCAGTTACACCTTGAACACTGAAGCTTTCTTT. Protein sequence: CASSYTLNTEAFF.

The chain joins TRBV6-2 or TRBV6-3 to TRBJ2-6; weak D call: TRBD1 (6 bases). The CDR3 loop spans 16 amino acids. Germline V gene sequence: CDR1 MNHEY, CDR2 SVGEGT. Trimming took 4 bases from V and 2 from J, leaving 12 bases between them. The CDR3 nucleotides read TGTGCCAGCAGTTCGTACAGGGATCCTGGGGCCAACGTCCTGACTTTC. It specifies CASSSYRDPGANVLTF.

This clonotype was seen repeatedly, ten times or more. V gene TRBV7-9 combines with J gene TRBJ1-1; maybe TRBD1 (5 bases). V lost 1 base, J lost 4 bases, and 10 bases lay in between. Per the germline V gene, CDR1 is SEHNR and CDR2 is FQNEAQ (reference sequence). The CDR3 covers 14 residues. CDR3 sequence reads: CASSLDIGVTEAFF. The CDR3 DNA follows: TGTGCCAGCAGCTTAGACATAGGGGTCACTGAAGCTTTCTTT.